The present T cell receptor beta chain was sequenced within a study of T cells in Graves' hyperthyroidism and ophthalmopathy. Amplification yielded TCR beta CDR3 regions, with RNA transcripts as the source. Carried out on the TCR CDR3, a first-round RT-PCR used the HTBI primer set. TCRdb processed the multiplex PCR reads anew with MiXCR; each CDR3 protein has one entry. Found here are about 380,000 distinct CDR3 sequences, about 18% of them singletons; the top ten hold roughly two fifths. This clonotype was seen repeatedly, ten times or more. No antigen is known for it. Whole-study results and caveats: Blood also carried most thyroid clonotypes expanded above 0.001.

After removal of 4 bases from V and 3 bases from J, the junction contained 12 bases not matched to a gene. Germline V lookup: CDR1 SGDLS, CDR2 YYNGEE. The CDR3 totals 18 residues. The PBMCs were taken from approximately 9 ml of fresh peripheral blood. Sequenced input: blood. The V call is TRBV9, the J call TRBJ2-7, with TRBD2 identical over 14 bases. The source of this sequence is a man aged 18 to 30 with Graves' ophthalmopathy. The CDR3 loop reads CASSPGPGTSGGGYEQYF. The CDR3 region has the DNA TGTGCCAGCAGCCCAGGTCCCGGGACTAGCGGGGGCGGCTACGAGCAGTACTTC.